This T cell receptor (beta chain) was obtained from a study of blood T cell repertoires in COVID-19. Study summary: The analysed material was cDNA or gDNA that came from T cells, B-cell-depleted T cells, or PBMCs.

The CDR3 is 15 amino acids. In germline, CDR1 is KGHSH, CDR2 LQKENI. Between the trimmed V and J ends, which lost 6 bases and 0 bases, there was a span of 12 bases. In the original processing: Researchers report that nucleated cell counts were estimated from reference gene primer amplification. Using immunoSEQ multiplex PCR, the repertoire was profiled, and TCRdb retains in-frame clones only, with some absent. V and J calls and clone size are those listed in that table; D and trimming were worked out from the DNA. The top ten clones hold roughly 1.1% of a sample with around 380,000 clones, approximately 80% of them seen once.

The chain combines TRBV18 with TRBJ1-5; D is undetermined. This receptor was obtained from a human donor with acute or convalescent COVID-19. The donor label of this sample is uncertain. Sequencing input: peripheral blood. CDR3 DNA sequence: TGTGCCAGCTCCTCCGGAGTAGTTAGCAATCAGCCCCAGCATTTT. This encodes CASSSGVVSNQPQHF.